The 32 T cell receptor beta chains reported below all come from one sample, sequenced in a study of cytomegalovirus exposure and HLA in healthy donors. 60 Vbeta and 13 Jbeta primers were used in PCR. The data were produced by immunoSEQ multiplex PCR, yet TCRdb's version contains in-frame clones alone and is incomplete. The sample has 60,000 or so clones, 60% to 85% seen once; the top ten hold 2.5% to 3.5%. The material sequenced was PBMCs. Source of these receptors: a woman in her 40s in good health and CMV-seropositive.

The chain recombines TRBV15 with TRBJ2-3; 9 nucleotides line up with TRBD2. This CDR3 has 17 residues. V lost 0 bases, J lost 4 bases, and 8 bases stayed unmatched. In germline, CDR1 is LNHNV, CDR2 YYDKDF (reference sequence). CDR3 sequence reads: CATSRDNVAGGPDTQYF. The DNA of the CDR3 is TGTGCCACCAGCAGAGATAATGTGGCGGGGGGGCCAGATACGCAGTATTTT.

V is TRBV12-5 and J is TRBJ2-7; TRBD1 agrees at 8 bases. The V gene end was trimmed by 3 bases and the J gene end by 5 bases; junction bases not matched to a gene: 6. Germline V gives CDR1 LGHNT, CDR2 FRNRAP. The CDR3 covers 14 residues. CDR3 nucleotide sequence: TGTGCTAGTGGTTTTTACATGACAGGGGACGAGCAGTACTTC. This gives the protein CASGFYMTGDEQYF.

The rearrangement joins TRBV5-1 to TRBJ2-5, with a possible D match to TRBD1 (5 bases). The CDR3 totals 15 residues. V lost 4 bases to trimming and J lost 3 bases, with 16 bases between them. Germline CDR1 is SGHRS and CDR2 is YFSETQ. In DNA, the CDR3 is TGCGCCAGCAGCGTGGAAGGGGTCCGGGAAGAGACCCAGTACTTC. Protein sequence: CASSVEGVREETQYF.

Comment on this clone: Germline is not matched at one junction end, which may reflect a read error. V usage is TRBV9 and J usage is TRBJ1-6; 7 bases are a match to TRBD1. Germline-derived CDR1 and CDR2 are SGDLS and YYNGEE. CDR3 size: 17 residues. The CDR3 region has the DNA TGTGTCAGCAGCGTAGAGGCAGGGGGAAAACGGAATTCACCCCTCCACTTT. Translated, it gives CVSSVEAGGKRNSPLHF.

V is TRBV19 and J is TRBJ2-1, with D possibly being TRBD2 (5 bases). The CDR3 contains 14 residues. Trimming pared 5 bases from V and 6 bases from J, leaving 14 bases between. The germline gives CDR1 LNHDA, CDR2 SQIVND (reference sequence). The CDR3 bases are TGTGCCAGTAGTTTCGGCGGGCTCTTCAATGAGCAGTTCTTC. It translates to CASSFGGLFNEQFF. The full variable domain, with the rest looked up from reference TRBV19 and TRBJ2-1, is DGGITQSPKYLFRKEGQNVTLSCEQNLNHDAMYWYRQDPGQGLRLIYYSQIVNDFQKGDIAEGYSVSREKKESFPLTVTSAQKNPTAFYLCASSFGGLFNEQFFGPGTRLTVL.

The chain uses TRBV15 and TRBJ1-1, with TRBD1 matching over 7 bases. This CDR3 has 13 amino acids. CDR1 is LNHNV and CDR2 is YYDKDF in the germline V gene (reference sequence). Germline trimming cut 5 bases from V and 8 bases from J; bases unmatched to any gene: 8. In DNA, the CDR3 is TGTGCCACCAGCGGCTCGACAGGGCTCGAAGCTTTCTTT. The encoded protein is CATSGSTGLEAFF.

The rearrangement joins TRBV4-2 to TRBJ2-2; D is undetermined. This CDR3 is 15 amino acids long. Trimming removed 4 bases from V and 0 bases from J, with 9 bases in between. Germline CDR1 reads LGHNA; CDR2 reads YNFKEQ. CDR3 protein: CASSPTQSNTGELFF. The CDR3 DNA sequence: TGTGCCAGCAGCCCGACACAATCGAACACCGGGGAGCTGTTTTTT.

This sequence joins TRBV5-4 and TRBJ2-1; 9 nucleotides agree with TRBD1. Unmatched junction bases numbered 3, after V lost 1 base and J lost 4 bases. The CDR3 spans 15 residues. Germline-derived CDR1 and CDR2 are SGHNT and YYREEE (reference sequence). CDR3 sequence reads: CASSLMGQGYNEQFF. In DNA form, the CDR3 reads TGTGCCAGCAGCTTGATGGGACAGGGATACAATGAGCAGTTCTTC.

The chain combines TRBV12-5 with TRBJ1-5; maybe TRBD1 (6 bases). The CDR3 sequence is 14 residues long. Germline CDR1 reads LGHNT; CDR2 reads FRNRAP. Trimming removed 0 bases at V and 6 bases at J, with 9 bases between. The CDR3 loop reads CASGLVEQGQPQHF. In nucleotides, the CDR3 is TGTGCTAGTGGTTTGGTAGAACAGGGTCAGCCCCAGCATTTT.

The gene calls are TRBV28 and TRBJ1-2; 7 nucleotides agree with TRBD1. The germline V gene encodes CDR1 MDHEN and CDR2 SYDVKM. This CDR3 region has 13 residues. After removal of 6 bases from V and 2 bases from J, the junction contained 3 bases not matched to a gene. The CDR3 loop reads CASRLTGNYGYTF. In DNA, the CDR3 is TGTGCCAGCAGACTGACAGGGAACTATGGCTACACCTTC.

The chain is built from TRBV30 and TRBJ2-1, with TRBD2 as a possible D gene (5 bases). The CDR3 length is 16 residues. Germline CDR1 is GTSNPN and CDR2 is SVGIG (reference sequence). With 2 bases removed from V and 0 bases from J, the gap between germline ends came to 14 bases. CDR3 coding DNA: TGTGCCTGGAGTCCAGACTATTTCAGCTCCTACAATGAGCAGTTCTTC. Translated, it gives CAWSPDYFSSYNEQFF.

This rearrangement joins TRBV6-1 to TRBJ1-2, with D unresolved. CDR3 length: 15 residues. Trimming took 5 bases from V and 5 from J, leaving 18 bases between them. Germline CDR1 is MNHNS and CDR2 is SASEGT. CDR3 amino acids: CASSSSPWEAYGYTF. DNA for the CDR3: TGTGCCAGCAGTTCGTCTCCTTGGGAGGCTTATGGCTACACCTTC.

As regards this clone: At one boundary the junction diverges from the germline segment, which might be a read error. The chain joins TRBV16 to TRBJ2-1; 8 bases line up with TRBD1. This CDR3 has 19 amino acids. Germline V gives CDR1 KGHSY, CDR2 FQNENV. As DNA, the CDR3 is TGTGCCAACAGCCTAACCTTCACATTACAGGGGGTCCCTTACAATGAGCAGTTCTTC. The encoded protein is CANSLTFTLQGVPYNEQFF.

The chain combines TRBV7-9 with TRBJ1-1; the match to TRBD1 covers 7 bases. Germline CDR1 SEHNR, CDR2 FQNEAQ (reference sequence). Trimming took 4 bases from V and 5 from J; bases not matched to a gene: 7. The CDR3 runs 14 residues. The CDR3 loop is CASSWDLRGTEAFF. The DNA for the CDR3 is TGTGCCAGCAGCTGGGACCTCAGGGGGACTGAAGCTTTCTTT.

The chain uses TRBV10-1 and TRBJ2-1, with 10 bases that match TRBD2. Losses at the gene ends were 1 base for V and 4 bases for J; bases not matched to a gene: 1. The CDR3 covers 15 residues. Germline V gene sequence: CDR1 WNHNN, CDR2 SYGVQD (reference sequence). This CDR3 is CASSEFSGGYNEQFF. Here the CDR3 DNA reads TGCGCCAGCAGTGAGTTTAGCGGGGGGTACAATGAGCAGTTCTTC.

Worth noting for this clone: One junction end disagrees with the germline gene, perhaps due to a read error. This sample also contains other DNA sequences that code for the same CDR3. The chain links TRBV9 to TRBJ1-6, with D uncertain. The CDR3 runs to 15 residues. Germline CDR1 is SGDLS and CDR2 is YYNGEE. The CDR3 DNA reads as TGCGCCAGCAGGTACTCGAGCTCCTATAATTCACCCCTCCACTTT. Its translation is CASRYSSSYNSPLHF. The full variable domain, completed using reference TRBV9 and TRBJ1-6, is DSGVTQTPKHLITATGQRVTLRCSPRSGDLSVYWYQQSLDQGLQFLIQYYNGEERAKGNILERFSAQQFPDLHSELNLSSLELGDSALYFCASRYSSSYNSPLHFGNGTRLTVT.

V gene TRBV11-2 combines with J gene TRBJ1-2; TRBD1 agrees at 8 bases. Germline loops: CDR1 SGHAT, CDR2 FQNNGV. This CDR3 has 16 amino acids. With V trimmed by 3 bases and J by 1 base, 7 bases remained unmatched. In DNA form, the CDR3 reads TGTGCCAGCAGCTTCGGACCGGGACAGGTTAACTATGGCTACACCTTC. Its protein product is CASSFGPGQVNYGYTF.

The chain links TRBV27 to TRBJ2-7; TRBD2 might be the D (6 bases). This CDR3 region has 12 residues. CDR1 and CDR2 from the germline V gene are MNHEY and SMNVEV (reference sequence). V dropped 7 bases and J dropped 1 base, with 8 bases sitting between them. The CDR3 spells CASMGGSYEQYF. In DNA form, the CDR3 reads TGTGCCAGCATGGGGGGTTCCTACGAGCAGTACTTC.

Comment on this clone: This CDR3 is also generated by other DNA sequences in the sample. The V call is TRBV9, the J call TRBJ1-6; D is unresolved. V was cut by 4 bases and J by 5 bases, with 7 bases left in between. Germline V lookup: CDR1 SGDLS, CDR2 YYNGEE. This CDR3 region has 13 residues. The CDR3 loop reads CASSPTDNSPLHF. CDR3 DNA sequence: TGTGCCAGCAGCCCCACAGATAATTCACCCCTCCACTTT.

The chain recombines TRBV2 with TRBJ2-4; D is undetermined. CDR1 is SNHLY and CDR2 is FYNNEI in the germline V gene. V was clipped by 6 bases and J by 8 bases, with 11 bases between them. The CDR3 consists of 12 residues. The CDR3 sequence is CASSPENYIQYF. DNA of the CDR3: TGTGCCAGCAGCCCCGAGAATTACATTCAGTACTTC.

This rearrangement joins TRBV7-9 to TRBJ2-7; 7 positions match TRBD2. V shed 4 bases and J 3 bases; nucleotides not matched to a gene: 12. In germline, CDR1 is SEHNR, CDR2 FQNEAQ (reference sequence). The CDR3 loop spans 16 amino acids. The CDR3 spells CASSSGSTSSFYEQYF. In nucleotides, the CDR3 is TGTGCCAGCAGCTCCGGGTCGACTAGCTCGTTCTACGAGCAGTACTTC. The variable domain in full, completed from reference TRBV7-9 and TRBJ2-7, reads DTGVSQNPRHKITKRGQNVTFRCDPISEHNRLYWYRQTLGQGPEFLTYFQNEAQLEKSRLLSDRFSAERPKGSFSTLEIQRTEQGDSAMYLCASSSGSTSSFYEQYFGPGTRLTVT.

The J gene is TRBJ2-7, the V gene TRBV6-6; TRBD1 is a possible D gene (6 bases). V lost 0 bases, J lost 4 bases, and 13 bases lay in between. Germline assignment: CDR1 MNHNY and CDR2 SVGAGI (reference sequence). This CDR3 is built from 15 residues. CDR3 sequence (DNA): TGTGCCAGCAGTTACTCGGGCAGGGGAGAGTACGAGCAGTACTTC. This gives the protein CASSYSGRGEYEQYF.

This clone was counted between two and nine times. This chain joins TRBV7-9 and TRBJ2-2; 7 bases agree with TRBD1. Looked up from germline, CDR1 is SEHNR and CDR2 is FQNEAQ (reference sequence). This CDR3 has 19 residues. V trimming: 3 bases; J trimming: 2 bases; junction bases outside the gene matches: 15. The CDR3 region is CASSFRPTRDSINTGELFF. The CDR3 nucleotides are TGTGCCAGCAGCTTCAGGCCCACCCGGGACAGCATAAACACCGGGGAGCTGTTTTTT.

J is TRBJ2-2 and V is TRBV19, with 10 bases that match TRBD2. Germline V gives CDR1 LNHDA, CDR2 SQIVND (reference sequence). The CDR3 length is 18 residues. V trimming: 6 bases; J trimming: 0 bases; junction bases outside the gene matches: 10. CDR3: CASRDYLAGATNTGELFF. The CDR3 DNA is TGTGCCAGTAGGGACTATCTAGCGGGGGCTACGAACACCGGGGAGCTGTTTTTT.

The chain combines TRBV5-1 with TRBJ2-5, with 12 nucleotides matching TRBD1. The end of the DNA fits TRBJ2-7 better, so the J call may be wrong. The CDR3 runs 15 residues. Looked up from germline, CDR1 is SGHRS and CDR2 is YFSETQ. The CDR3 DNA reads TGCGCCAGCAGCATCGGGACAGGGGGCACCTACGAGCAGTACTTC. Translated, it gives CASSIGTGGTYEQYF.

The CDR3 sequence is CASSPGPPDRGRRSYNEQFF. The CDR3 region has the DNA TGCGCCAGCAGCCCCGGTCCCCCCGACAGGGGGCGAAGGTCCTACAATGAGCAGTTCTTC. This chain links TRBV10-2 with TRBJ2-1; 10 positions agree with TRBD1. The CDR3 covers 20 residues. Germline CDR1 and CDR2: WSHSY and SAAADI. V dropped 6 bases and J dropped 1; count of bases not matched to a gene: 18.

This chain uses TRBV5-1 with TRBJ2-1, with TRBD1 matching over 9 bases. V dropped 5 bases and J dropped 3; count of bases not matched to a gene: 6. In germline, CDR1 is SGHRS, CDR2 YFSETQ. This CDR3 has 15 residues. CDR3 DNA: TGCGCCAGCAGATCACAGGGGGCGAACTACAATGAGCAGTTCTTC. Residues: CASRSQGANYNEQFF.

In DNA form, the CDR3 reads TGCGCCAGCAGCCTGTCCGGGAGCGGGTCCTACAATGAGCAGTTCTTC. Encoded protein: CASSLSGSGSYNEQFF. This rearrangement joins TRBV5-1 to TRBJ2-1, with a weak D call TRBD2 (6 bases). Germline V gives CDR1 SGHRS, CDR2 YFSETQ. CDR3 length equals 16 residues. V was pared by 4 bases and J by 1 base, with 15 bases between.

The chain has TRBV18 and TRBJ1-5; D unclear. This CDR3 region has 15 residues. From germline, CDR1 is KGHSH and CDR2 LQKENI. The V end was cut by 5 bases, the J end by 2 bases, with 13 bases between. The CDR3 nucleotides read TGTGCCAGCTCATCTACGGCCCGGGGCAATCAGCCCCAGCATTTT. Encoded protein: CASSSTARGNQPQHF.

The sample holds one count of this clone. This rearrangement joins TRBV18 to TRBJ2-5; TRBD1 might be the D (6 bases). V was clipped by 3 bases and J by 4 bases, with 18 bases between them. The CDR3 length is 16 residues. Germline V CDR1 and CDR2: KGHSH, LQKENI. The CDR3 sequence: CASSPDQGSLGETQYF. The CDR3 DNA is TGTGCCAGCTCACCGGATCAGGGGTCTTTAGGAGAGACCCAGTACTTC.

The genes are TRBV19 and TRBJ1-2; 10 nucleotides match TRBD1. V was clipped by 4 bases and J by 7 bases; unmatched bases: 6. Germline CDR1 is LNHDA and CDR2 is SQIVND (reference sequence). The CDR3 is made up of 14 amino acids. The CDR3 DNA follows: TGTGCCAGTAGTACTCGACAGGGGGCAAGTGGCTACACCTTC. Amino acid sequence: CASSTRQGASGYTF.

This clone was seen a single time. This chain uses TRBV7-2 with TRBJ1-6, with TRBD1 matching 10 bases. Germline V lookup: CDR1 SGHTA, CDR2 FQGNSA. This CDR3 region has 16 residues. Trimming cost V 4 bases and J 6 bases; bases outside gene matches: 6. The DNA of the CDR3 is TGTGCCAGCAGCTCGGGGACAGGGGTGGGTAATTCACCCCTCCACTTT. Amino acid sequence: CASSSGTGVGNSPLHF.